This T cell receptor (beta chain) was found in a study of blood T cell repertoires in COVID-19. Sequencing was performed with immunoSEQ multiplex PCR; in TCRdb, only in-frame clones are kept and a portion is missing. This sample has about 240,000 clones; 82% occur once, and the top ten carry 9.5% to 15%. The junction had 10 bases not matched to a gene; V was cut back by 1 base and J by 3 bases. Germline values: CDR1 SGHTA, CDR2 FQGNSA. The CDR3 contains 17 residues. The specimen sequenced was peripheral blood. The clonotype originates from an older woman with active or convalescent COVID-19. The chain is built from TRBV7-2 and TRBJ2-7; the match to TRBD1 covers 9 bases. CDR3 DNA: TGTGCCAGCAGCTTAGTCCCCGGGACAGGGAGGGACTACGAGCAGTACTTC. Translated, it gives CASSLVPGTGRDYEQYF.